The 12 T cell receptor beta chains below were found in one sample sequenced in a study of T cell responses to AZD1222 COVID-19 vaccine. Measured with immunoSEQ multiplex PCR; TCRdb has only the in-frame clones, and not every one. Of 100,000 to 120,000 clones listed, 70% to 90% are singletons. Here the sequenced sample was peripheral blood, taken 28 days after the second AZD1222 dose. The receptors come from an adult who received the AZD1222 COVID-19 vaccine.

This clone has more than one count but fewer than ten. The J gene is TRBJ1-2, the V gene TRBV6-1, with 8 bases matching TRBD1. The J segment lost 8 bases and the V segment lost 2 bases, leaving 7 bases of the junction unmatched. The germline gives CDR1 MNHNS, CDR2 SASEGT. The CDR3 loop spans 14 amino acids. Here the CDR3 reads CASSEQGAFYGYTF. For the CDR3, the DNA is TGTGCCAGCAGTGAACAGGGGGCGTTTTACGGCTACACCTTC.

This clone was counted a single time. V gene TRBV6-1 combines with J gene TRBJ2-3; D might be TRBD1 (5 bases). With 2 bases removed from V and 1 base from J, the gap between germline ends came to 10 bases. The CDR3 has 15 residues. The germline V gene encodes CDR1 MNHNS and CDR2 SASEGT. CDR3 sequence reads: CASSEISRGTDTQYF. The CDR3 DNA reads TGTGCCAGCAGTGAAATCTCCAGGGGCACAGATACGCAGTATTTT.

The rearrangement links TRBV11-2 to TRBJ2-5; TRBD2 agrees at 8 bases. Trimming took 4 bases from V and 1 from J; bases not matched to a gene: 8. Germline V gene lookup returns CDR1 SGHAT and CDR2 FQNNGV. The CDR3 is made up of 16 amino acids. CDR3: CASSSAGTSVQETQYF. As DNA, the CDR3 is TGTGCCAGCAGCTCAGCCGGGACTAGTGTCCAAGAGACCCAGTACTTC. Looking up the rest from reference TRBV11-2 and TRBJ2-5 gives the full variable domain: EAGVAQSPRYKIIEKRQSVAFWCNPISGHATLYWYQQILGQGPKLLIQFQNNGVVDDSQLPKDRFSAERLKGVDSTLKIQPAKLEDSAVYLCASSSAGTSVQETQYFGPGTRLLVL.

As DNA, the CDR3 is TGTGCCAGCAGCTTTGGGTGGACTAGCGGAATTGGCGGGGAGCTGTTTTTT. The encoded protein is CASSFGWTSGIGGELFF. The V gene is TRBV11-3, the J gene TRBJ2-2; 10 positions agree with TRBD2. Trimming cost V 3 bases and J 7 bases; bases outside gene matches: 11. CDR3 size: 17 residues. Germline lookup yields CDR1 SGHNT and CDR2 YENEEA. The full variable domain, in which reference TRBV11-3 and TRBJ2-2 provide the parts outside the CDR3, is EAGVVQSPRYKIIEKKQPVAFWCNPISGHNTLYWYLQNLGQGPELLIRYENEEAVDDSQLPKDRFSAERLKGVDSTLKIQPAELGDSAVYLCASSFGWTSGIGGELFFGEGSRLTVL.

This chain connects TRBV9 to TRBJ1-2; no definite D call. The V gene lost 4 bases and the J gene lost 3 bases, with 10 bases spanning the gap. This CDR3 comprises 13 residues. The germline V gene encodes CDR1 SGDLS and CDR2 YYNGEE. In nucleotides, the CDR3 is TGTGCCAGCAGCCCGACCAACTACTATGGCTACACCTTC. Encoded protein: CASSPTNYYGYTF.

As for this clone: One end of the junction is discordant with germline, which a read error may explain. The V gene is TRBV11-3, the J gene TRBJ2-1; maybe TRBD2 (6 bases). The CDR3 has 16 residues. CDR1 SGHNT and CDR2 YENEEA come from the germline V gene. This chain's CDR3 is CASSSLDGLSSNEQFF. The CDR3 region has the DNA TGTGCCAGCAGCTCTCTCGACGGACTATCCTCCAATGAGCAGTTCTTC.

The rearrangement joins TRBV7-3 to TRBJ2-5; D is possibly TRBD2 (5 bases). The length of the CDR3 is 13 residues. CDR1 is SGHTA and CDR2 is FQGTGA in the germline V gene. V lost 5 bases to trimming and J lost 5 bases, with 12 bases between them. The CDR3 reads CASSPRARETQYF. The CDR3 DNA reads TGTGCCAGCAGCCCGAGGGCCCGGGAGACCCAGTACTTC.

This chain uses TRBV19 with TRBJ2-2, with 8 nucleotides matching TRBD2. V lost 8 bases, J lost 4 bases, and 6 bases stayed unmatched. Looked up from germline, CDR1 is LNHDA and CDR2 is SQIVND (reference sequence). The CDR3 spans 14 residues. CDR3 DNA: TGTGCCAGTCGGGGGGGCTCTCTCACCGGGGAGCTGTTTTTT. Translated, it gives CASRGGSLTGELFF.

This clone is a singleton in its sample. The chain is built from TRBV4-2 and TRBJ2-7; TRBD2 agrees at 7 bases. V was clipped by 5 bases and J by 1 base; unmatched bases: 8. Looked up from germline, CDR1 is LGHNA and CDR2 is YNFKEQ. The CDR3 covers 15 residues. CDR3 in amino acids: CASSSGTGGSYEQYF. CDR3 nucleotides: TGTGCCAGCAGCTCTGGTACGGGGGGATCCTACGAGCAGTACTTC.

In the case of this clone: In the same sample, other DNA sequences code for this CDR3. V usage is TRBV5-8 and J usage is TRBJ2-1, with 9 positions matching TRBD1. This CDR3 contains 14 residues. The germline CDR1 and CDR2 sequences are SGHTS and YDEGEE. The V and J ends lost 4 bases and 13 bases, in that order; junction bases with no gene match: 12. Written as DNA, the CDR3 is TGTGCCAGCAGCGCGGGGACAGGGTCGGTCGGACAGTTCTTC. Translation gives CASSAGTGSVGQFF. Full variable domain (outside the CDR3, taken from reference TRBV5-8 and TRBJ2-1): EAGVTQSPTHLIKTRGQQATLRCSPISGHTSVYWYQQALGLGLQFLLWYDEGEERNRGNFPPRFSGRQFPNYSSELNVNALELEDSALYLCASSAGTGSVGQFFGPGTRLTVL.

The chain is built from TRBV6-2 or TRBV6-3 and TRBJ2-7; D may be TRBD2 (6 bases). The CDR3 runs 15 residues. In germline, CDR1 is MNHEY, CDR2 SVGEGT. V was shortened by 3 bases and J by 3 bases, with 15 bases between the two germline ends. CDR3 nucleotide sequence: TGTGCCAGCAGTTATGTCACGGGAGTCATCTACGAGCAGTACTTC. Its translation: CASSYVTGVIYEQYF.

This chain links TRBV25-1 with TRBJ1-1, with D perhaps TRBD1 (5 bases). Trimming removed 3 bases at V and 0 bases at J, with 8 bases between. Germline values: CDR1 MGHDK, CDR2 SYGVNS. The CDR3 has 14 amino acids. CDR3 DNA: TGTGCCAGCAGTGAGGGGGTTGTGAACACTGAAGCTTTCTTT. Translating gives CASSEGVVNTEAFF.